Each of the 5 T cell receptor beta chains below was sequenced from the same sample in a study of T cells after yellow fever vaccination. TCRdb called the 5' RACE reads again in MiXCR, with one record for every CDR3 protein. Among about 240,000 distinct CDR3 sequences listed, less than 9% were seen once. The sequenced sample was CD4+ T cells sorted from PBMCs, obtained 15 days after the yellow fever booster vaccination. The receptors shown here come from a man aged 30-40 years who received the YFV17D yellow fever vaccine.

This clonotype appeared many times. The CDR3, as DNA: TGTGCCACCAGCAGAGTGGGCGGGAGTACCGGGGAGCTGTTTTTT. This encodes CATSRVGGSTGELFF. The rearrangement joins TRBV15 to TRBJ2-2; 7 positions agree with TRBD2. The length of the CDR3 is 15 residues. J was trimmed by 5 bases and V by 1 base; bases with no gene match: 4. CDR1 is LNHNV, CDR2 YYDKDF, per germline (reference sequence).

This chain uses TRBV6-2 or TRBV6-3 with TRBJ2-1; D possibly matches TRBD1 or TRBD2 (5 bases each). V was clipped by 5 bases and J by 3 bases, with 11 bases between them. This CDR3 is 14 amino acids long. Germline CDR1 MNHEY, CDR2 SVGEGT. The CDR3 sequence: CASSHRDGYNEQFF. The CDR3 DNA follows: TGTGCCAGCAGTCACCGGGACGGCTACAATGAGCAGTTCTTC.

This clonotype was seen only a few times. This chain connects TRBV6-2 or TRBV6-3 to TRBJ2-1; 9 bases match TRBD2. Germline assignment: CDR1 MNHEY and CDR2 SVGEGT. The junction had 12 bases not matched to a gene; V was cut back by 6 bases and J by 6 bases. There are 16 residues in the CDR3. The CDR3: CASRLFSGSVLNEQFF. The CDR3 DNA is TGTGCCAGCAGACTATTTAGCGGGAGCGTCCTCAATGAGCAGTTCTTC.

This clonotype appeared a few times. V usage is TRBV6-2 or TRBV6-3 and J usage is TRBJ2-1; 11 positions agree with TRBD2. With V trimmed by 9 bases and J by 10 bases, 11 bases remained unmatched. The CDR3 has 14 residues. Germline V lookup: CDR1 MNHEY, CDR2 SVGEGT. The CDR3 spells CASHIAGGPSEQFF. CDR3 nucleotides: TGTGCCAGTCATATAGCGGGAGGGCCGTCGGAGCAGTTCTTC.

In this sample, this clonotype turned up many times. The chain recombines TRBV5-1 with TRBJ2-1; a possible D gene is TRBD2 (7 bases). This CDR3 region has 13 residues. The V gene lost 2 bases and the J gene lost 14 bases, with 17 bases spanning the gap. Germline loops: CDR1 SGHRS, CDR2 YFSETQ. CDR3 DNA: TGCGCCAGCAGCTTCGAGGGGGGGGACTTGGAGTTCTTC. Translation: CASSFEGGDLEFF.